This TCR beta chain was profiled in a study of cytomegalovirus exposure and HLA in healthy donors (dated by TCRdb to 2015 to 2018). The study in broad terms: An earlier analysis of approximately 590 of the donors reported more than 250 Gb of sequence data and 100 million to 140 million unique TCR beta sequences from some 180 million T cells. Approximately 330 gigabases of sequencing data and roughly 80 million unique TCR sequences made up an early release that covered about 640 HLA-typed donors. The genetic ancestry cluster associated with self-reported Caucasian donors included about four fifths of the roughly 380 genotyped donors. The study was designed to test whether signatures of past pathogen exposure could be identified by cataloging public T cell receptors. The T cell repertoires of about 700 subjects were profiled by immunosequencing and related to cytomegalovirus serostatus. Along with the approximately 700-subject first cohort, a separate validation cohort of 120 different subjects was used. High-throughput TCR immunosequencing, statistical association of individual TCRs with disease status, and machine learning were combined to predict cytomegalovirus infection status. In a later analysis, previously published TCR beta repertoires from about 640 donors were re-analyzed and high-resolution HLA genotyping was added so that TCR occurrence patterns could be studied. The later analysis used no new phenotypic data to find candidate immune exposures, relying instead on TCR beta sequences and their occurrence across donors. An earlier analysis of some 600 of the donors applied high-throughput TCR beta sequencing to assess whether each TCR beta V gene segment acted as functional or pseudogenic. Donor age, sex, ethnicity and CMV serostatus were compiled together with the repertoire data. Genome-wide SNP genotypes for about 65% of the roughly 670 donors were used in a later genetic analysis, which treated that subset as a discovery cohort. Every discovery cohort repertoire had been produced on one sequencing platform. Both class I and class II loci were covered by HLA typing, at four-digit resolution. Typing coverage varied by locus: roughly 629-630 donors for A, B, C, DRB1 and DQB1; about 520 for DQA1; around 570 for DPA1; some 470 for DPB1. Four or five DR-DQ haplotypes were treated as single units for association and clustering because of strong linkage in the cohort. Among about 390 genotyped donors of the cohort, an average of around 240,000 unique TCR beta nucleotide sequences were sequenced per donor, roughly 18% of them non-productive.

Reading the germline V gene gives CDR1 SQVTM and CDR2 ANQGSEA. The CDR3, from cysteine to phenylalanine, totals 15 residues. The sequence is cut down to CDR3 DNA, 45 bases in frame from base 1. Relative to germline, V is missing 1 base and J is missing 2 bases, with 5 bases of the junction outside any gene match. The cohort consisted of some 670 healthy bone marrow donors. All cohort members were sampled while nominally healthy, although unrecorded immune exposures were likely present. The donor was CMV seronegative and belonged to the group of 352 seronegative cohort members. Each donor provided a peripheral blood sample, and peripheral blood mononuclear cells were used for TCR beta sequencing. Genomic DNA extraction from the blood cell samples was performed with the Qiagen DNeasy Blood Extraction Kit. Results the study describes overall, beyond this receptor: A total of 150 or so TCR beta chains were listed by the study as associated with cytomegalovirus. In a later analysis, 15,000 to 20,000 TCR beta sequences were associated with specific HLA alleles at a false discovery rate of 0.05. In a later genetic analysis, fewer N-insertions in productive TCRs were reported among donors in an Asian-associated ancestry cluster than the 666-donor mean. A group of highly shared sequence variants was considered likely to be a technical artifact of the sequencing pipeline. A later analysis found that HLA-associated TCR beta chains were more clonally expanded and had lower generation probabilities than equally common non-associated chains. A later analysis reported that several top co-occurrence clusters appeared linked to parvovirus B19, influenza, CMV and Epstein-Barr virus. According to a later analysis, TCR association rates differed among HLA loci, with DRB1 alleles showing the most associated TCRs and HLA-C alleles showing the fewest. The only immune exposure information available for the cohort was CMV serostatus. Because the 87-base-pair reads could not distinguish some IMGT-functional V segments, including TRBV6-2 and TRBV6-3, those segments were excluded. When HLA alleles, especially DR and DQ, strongly co-occurred, TCR associations were difficult to assign to individual alleles. Sequencing depth was assumed to be roughly uniform across donors in the presence/absence analyses, though that assumption may not hold. A later analysis found that most CMV-associated TCR beta chains appeared HLA-restricted, with HLA associations seemingly driven largely by CMV exposure. Broadly in line with IMGT annotations, most TCR beta V segments showed up in productive rearrangements about 90% or about 30% of the time in an earlier analysis of several hundred of the donors. A further reported finding was that TCR beta sequences accurately predicted the HLA-A and HLA-B alleles for most subjects in the first cohort. Most TCR sequences were observed very rarely across donors, whereas some public TCRs were present in many individuals. The cohort was sequenced for TCR beta chains only, and without alpha or paired-chain data the features that could be detected were limited. The classifier was reported to diagnose cytomegalovirus status with high specificity and sensitivity in both the original cohort and the validation cohort. The authors suggested that the approach could potentially be generalized to other disease states and immunological phenotypes. Because HLA typing was unavailable for some donors at each locus, only the typed subset was used in association tests. Correlated functional status among segregating V segments might be attributable to linkage disequilibrium, but an unknown experimental factor could not be ruled out. A few of the identified cytomegalovirus-associated TCR beta chains were confirmed in vitro to be specific for cytomegalovirus antigens. Some 15 rarely observed V segments, including chromosome 9 orphons, were excluded from the earlier analysis of about 500 of the donors because counts were too low. A later genetic analysis associated a missense DCLRE1C variant with V-gene and J-gene trimming of TCR beta chains, and an independent cohort replicated the association.

As regards this clone: Its recognized antigen is unknown. Per-nucleotide qualities are absent, and no much larger clonotype sits a single base away.

Libraries were constructed by the immunoSEQ multiplex PCR assay. A mixture of 60 forward primers for TCR Vbeta segments and 13 reverse primers for TCR Jbeta segments was used in the multiplex PCR. A multiplex PCR assay on genomic DNA amplified the CDR3 region of rearranged TCR beta genes. The amplified TCR beta libraries were sequenced on the Illumina HiSeq System as 87-base-pair reads. Turning to the authors' computational methods: In a later analysis, approximately 74 million unique TCR beta chains were counted across the 690 or so repertoires, and around 11 million of these chains were shared by at least two donors. A nearest-neighbor algorithm error-corrected the raw reads and collapsed the reads into unique sequences, merging closely related sequences to remove PCR and sequencing errors. CDR3 sequences were aligned to IMGT reference sequences to assign V, D and J gene segments. For a sequence to be retained, a match of at least six nucleotides to both a V gene segment and a J gene segment was required. Rearrangements were classified as productive when the CDR3 lacked stop codons and remained in frame with V and J, and all other rearrangements were classified as non-productive. CDR3 was defined by IMGT convention, running from the second conserved V-encoded cysteine to the conserved J-encoded phenylalanine. Sequences without an unambiguous match to a single V gene segment were excluded from the earlier analysis of several hundred of the donors. An earlier analysis of fewer than 750 of the donors called V segments functional above 56.7% productive rearrangements and segregating when the between-donor standard deviation exceeded 5%. A statistical classification framework was developed to diagnose cytomegalovirus status using the catalog of TCR beta chain sequences. A later analysis assigned V and J genes by comparing TCR nucleotide sequences with IMGT/GENE-DB human TR gene sequences. A later analysis assigned CDR3 sequences and most-parsimonious VDJ recombination scenarios with the TCRdist pipeline. In a later analysis, each TCR beta chain was defined by its CDR3 amino acid sequence together with its V-gene family, and reads lacking a unique V-gene family were excluded. A later analysis removed over 500 highly shared, low-generation-probability nucleotide sequences to deal with suspected cross-contamination and a sequencing artifact. For each public chain, a later analysis derived a clonal expansion index from normalized ranks of inferred template counts within each repertoire. In a later analysis, generation probabilities were computed using a VDJ recombination model fitted to out-of-frame rearrangements, and the results were checked against IGoR. In a later analysis, hypergeometric tests were used to score TCR-TCR, TCR-HLA and TCR-CMV co-occurrence, with a repertoire-size bias correction applied to TCR pairs. To estimate false discovery rates, a later analysis permuted the HLA or CMV assignments 20 times. In a later analysis, co-occurring TCRs were grouped using DBSCAN, and TCRdist sequence similarity was added for clustering within HLA-allele-positive subsets. For co-occurrence clustering, repertoires with fewer than 30,000 or more than 120,000 public chains were excluded, along with four to six repertoires with anomalous nucleotide sharing. TCRdb obtained this table from immuneACCESS and retained in-frame rearrangements with V and J assigned. These tables miss some clones; where compared with another copy, unresolved V genes account for less than half of the shortfall, and the remainder is unexplained. The V and J calls and clone size are taken from that table; D and trimming were inferred from the DNA. This sample is represented by 130,000 to 150,000 clones; almost 80% of them were singletons. Roughly 0.69% of the sample lies in the top ten.

The sample taken for sequencing was PBMCs. The receptor chain draws on TRBV29-1 and TRBJ2-3; the junction holds 8 bases that match TRBD2. This sequence originates from a male donor in good health and CMV-seronegative. The nucleotide sequence is TGCAGCGTTGAAGGGAGCGGGGGCACCACAGATACGCAGTATTTT. It encodes CSVEGSGGTTDTQYF.